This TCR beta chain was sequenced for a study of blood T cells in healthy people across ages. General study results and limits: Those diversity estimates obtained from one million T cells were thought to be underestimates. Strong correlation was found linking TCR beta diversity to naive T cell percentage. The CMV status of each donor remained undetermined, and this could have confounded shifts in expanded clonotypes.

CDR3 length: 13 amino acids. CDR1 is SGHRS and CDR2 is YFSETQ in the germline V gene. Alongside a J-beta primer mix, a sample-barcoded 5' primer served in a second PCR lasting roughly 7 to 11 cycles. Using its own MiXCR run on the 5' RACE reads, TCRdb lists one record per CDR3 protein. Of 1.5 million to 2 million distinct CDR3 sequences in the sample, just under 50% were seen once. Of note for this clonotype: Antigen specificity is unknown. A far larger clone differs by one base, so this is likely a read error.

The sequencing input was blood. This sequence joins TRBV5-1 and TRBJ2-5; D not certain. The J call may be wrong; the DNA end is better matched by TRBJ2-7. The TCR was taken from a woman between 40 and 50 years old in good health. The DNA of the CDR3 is TGCGCCAGCAGCTTGGCAGCAACCTACGAGCAGTACTTC. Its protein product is CASSLAATYEQYF.